One sample yielded the 32 T cell receptor beta chains listed below, sequenced in a study of shared clonotypes between healthy human individuals. The data were produced by immunoSEQ multiplex PCR, yet TCRdb's version contains in-frame clones alone and is incomplete. The sample consists of about 2.3 million clones, about 92% of them appearing once. The sequencing input was naive CD4+ T cells from PBMCs. Subset of the sample: CD45RA+ positively selected. The receptors were gathered from a man between 18 and 29 years old in good health. Some clones in this sample may be carry-over from other donors' samples.

The J gene is TRBJ2-1, the V gene TRBV7-8; 7 bases line up with TRBD1. Germline V gene data show CDR1 as SGHVS and CDR2 as FQNEAQ. The CDR3 length is 18 residues. V shed 2 bases and J 3 bases; nucleotides not matched to a gene: 13. The CDR3 is CASSLRGQTFRGYNEQFF. CDR3 bases: TGTGCCAGCAGCTTAAGGGGACAGACTTTTCGAGGCTACAATGAGCAGTTCTTC.

In regard to this clone: The sample has other DNA sequences that encode this CDR3 too. The chain carries TRBV2 and TRBJ2-7; 7 bases line up with TRBD1. Trimming at V came to 6 bases and at J to 2 bases, leaving 4 bases not matched to a gene. CDR3 length: 13 residues. From germline, CDR1 is SNHLY and CDR2 FYNNEI. The CDR3 DNA is TGTGCCAGCAGCGTTGGGACAGCCTACGAGCAGTACTTC. As protein: CASSVGTAYEQYF.

The chain combines TRBV6-4 with TRBJ2-3, with TRBD2 matching over 13 bases. From germline, CDR1 is MRHNA and CDR2 SNTAGT. The junction had 10 bases not matched to a gene; V was cut back by 5 bases and J by 5 bases. The CDR3 consists of 17 residues. CDR3 sequence reads: CASSPQLAGGPGDTQYF. The CDR3 coding sequence is TGTGCCAGCAGTCCCCAACTAGCGGGAGGGCCGGGAGATACGCAGTATTTT.

The rearrangement uses TRBV5-1 and TRBJ2-1; D not certain. V was cut by 4 bases and J by 7 bases, with 12 bases left in between. Germline V gene data show CDR1 as SGHRS and CDR2 as YFSETQ. The CDR3 runs 13 residues. CDR3 in DNA: TGCGCCAGCAGCCCGATCCCCGGGAATGAGCAGTTCTTC. Translated, it gives CASSPIPGNEQFF.

This clone was counted once. The chain joins TRBV10-3 to TRBJ2-3; D could derive from TRBD1 or TRBD2 (5 bases each). The V gene's germline CDR1 is ENHRY and CDR2 SYGVKD. The CDR3 consists of 17 residues. V lost 7 bases, J lost 5 bases, and 25 bases lay in between. The CDR3 region is CAITRAALARMGDTQYF. The CDR3 DNA is TGTGCCATCACCAGGGCGGCCCTAGCCCGGATGGGAGATACGCAGTATTTT.

The chain uses TRBV7-3 and TRBJ2-7; TRBD1 or TRBD2 may be the D gene (5 bases each). The CDR3 has 15 residues. V lost 1 base to trimming and J lost 1 base, with 11 bases between them. CDR1 and CDR2 (germline): SGHTA, FQGTGA. The CDR3 reads CASSLNRDPSYEQYF. The DNA for the CDR3 is TGTGCCAGCAGCTTAAATCGGGACCCATCCTACGAGCAGTACTTC.

The chain has TRBV11-3 and TRBJ2-7; no clear D gene. The germline V gene encodes CDR1 SGHNT and CDR2 YENEEA. The CDR3 is made up of 12 amino acids. Trimming took off 0 bases at V and 5 bases at J, with 5 bases between the two ends. In DNA, the CDR3 is TGTGCCAGCAGCTTAGACGGGCACGAGCAGTACTTC. Protein: CASSLDGHEQYF.

The chain uses TRBV7-8 and TRBJ2-5, with D unclear. The CDR3 has 12 amino acids. Germline V CDR1 and CDR2: SGHVS, FQNEAQ. Trimming removed 1 base at V and 4 bases at J, with 4 bases between. The CDR3 loop reads CASSLGLETQYF. The CDR3 nucleotides read TGTGCCAGCAGCTTAGGTTTAGAGACCCAGTACTTC.

The J gene is TRBJ2-7, the V gene TRBV19; no clear D. The CDR3 totals 16 residues. Trimming removed 5 bases from V and 0 bases from J, with 17 bases in between. CDR1 and CDR2 from the germline V gene are LNHDA and SQIVND (reference sequence). The CDR3 protein is CASSYPVDPSSYEQYF. The CDR3 DNA is TGTGCCAGTAGTTACCCCGTCGACCCTAGCTCCTACGAGCAGTACTTC.

The sample holds one count of this clone. The V call is TRBV7-9, the J call TRBJ1-3; the D gene is possibly TRBD1 (6 bases). With 5 bases removed from V and 2 bases from J, the gap between germline ends came to 13 bases. There are 15 residues in the CDR3. CDR1 SEHNR and CDR2 FQNEAQ come from the germline V gene (reference sequence). CDR3 nucleotides: TGTGCCAGCAGCCAAACACAGGGAACTGGAAACACCATATATTTT. Its protein product is CASSQTQGTGNTIYF.

V gene TRBV7-3 combines with J gene TRBJ2-5; either TRBD1 or TRBD2 may supply D (5 bases each). V was trimmed by 5 bases and J by 5 bases, leaving 15 bases between them. CDR1 SGHTA and CDR2 FQGTGA come from the germline V gene. CDR3 length: 14 amino acids. The CDR3: CASSHGTPGETQYF. The CDR3 bases are TGTGCCAGCAGCCACGGGACGCCCGGGGAGACCCAGTACTTC. The whole variable domain, remainder taken from reference TRBV7-3 and TRBJ2-5, is GAGVSQTPSNKVTEKGKYVELRCDPISGHTALYWYRQSLGQGPEFLIYFQGTGAADDSGLPNDRFFAVRPEGSVSTLKIQRTERGDSAVYLCASSHGTPGETQYFGPGTRLLVL.

This chain links TRBV5-1 with TRBJ1-2; D is uncertain. Per germline, CDR1 SGHRS and CDR2 YFSETQ. CDR3 size: 16 residues. Trimming stripped 0 bases from V and 5 bases from J, with 17 bases between. The CDR3 DNA reads TGCGCCAGCAGCTTGGGTCCTCTGGGCGGCCCTTATGGCTACACCTTC. It yields the protein CASSLGPLGGPYGYTF.

This chain uses TRBV30 with TRBJ2-1, with 9 bases lining up with TRBD2. V trimming: 3 bases; J trimming: 7 bases; junction bases outside the gene matches: 7. The germline gives CDR1 GTSNPN, CDR2 SVGIG (reference sequence). This CDR3 contains 14 residues. In DNA form, the CDR3 reads TGTGCCTGGAGAGGTAGCGGGAGTTCGAATGAGCAGTTCTTC. It specifies CAWRGSGSSNEQFF.

The V and J genes are TRBV6-5 and TRBJ2-1; perhaps D is TRBD1 or TRBD2 (5 bases each). CDR3 length: 14 residues. Trimming took off 5 bases at V and 9 bases at J, with 17 bases between the two ends. CDR1 is MNHEY, CDR2 SVGAGI, per germline. CDR3 region: CASSRPGTMSEQFF. The CDR3, as DNA: TGTGCCAGCAGTCGCCCCGGGACGATGAGTGAGCAGTTCTTC.

The chain has TRBV11-2 and TRBJ2-7; TRBD2 matches at 10 bases. CDR3 length equals 18 residues. V lost 5 bases to trimming and J lost 3 bases; unmatched junction nucleotides: 16. Germline loops: CDR1 SGHAT, CDR2 FQNNGV. The CDR3 reads CASSPTLAGDPSHYEQYF. The DNA of the CDR3 is TGTGCCAGCAGCCCGACTCTAGCGGGAGACCCTTCCCACTACGAGCAGTACTTC.

J is TRBJ2-7 and V is TRBV5-1; no definite D call. Trimming removed 1 base from V and 3 bases from J, with 8 bases in between. CDR3 length: 13 residues. The germline gives CDR1 SGHRS, CDR2 YFSETQ. The CDR3 DNA reads as TGCGCCAGCAGCTTGTCACAGAACTACGAGCAGTACTTC. It encodes CASSLSQNYEQYF. Full variable domain (missing parts from reference TRBV5-1 and TRBJ2-7): KAGVTQTPRYLIKTRGQQVTLSCSPISGHRSVSWYQQTPGQGLQFLFEYFSETQRNKGNFPGRFSGRQFSNSRSEMNVSTLELGDSALYLCASSLSQNYEQYFGPGTRLTVT.

As regards this clone: Other DNA sequences of this sample code for an identical CDR3. CDR3 protein: CASSLQGQETQYF. The CDR3 region has the DNA TGCGCCAGCAGCCTACAGGGACAAGAGACCCAGTACTTC. J is TRBJ2-5 and V is TRBV5-1, with a tentative D call TRBD1 (6 bases). The CDR3 has 13 residues. Germline assignment: CDR1 SGHRS and CDR2 YFSETQ. V lost 4 bases and J 2 bases, leaving 9 bases between the germline ends.

This chain uses TRBV2 with TRBJ2-1; maybe TRBD2 (5 bases). The CDR3 contains 11 residues. Germline CDR1 SNHLY, CDR2 FYNNEI. V was pared by 6 bases and J by 12 bases, with 12 bases between. In DNA, the CDR3 is TGTGCCAGCAGGAGTACTAGAATGCAGTTCTTC. Translating it yields CASRSTRMQFF.

Comment on this clone: This CDR3 is also generated by other DNA sequences in the sample. J is TRBJ2-7 and V is TRBV5-6; 13 bases match TRBD2. V lost 5 bases, J lost 3 bases, and 5 bases stayed unmatched. This CDR3 has 15 residues. The germline gives CDR1 SGHDT, CDR2 YYEEEE. CDR3 loop: CASSRTSGSVYEQYF. The CDR3, as DNA: TGTGCCAGCAGTAGGACTAGCGGGAGCGTCTACGAGCAGTACTTC.

This clone came up once. V is TRBV10-3 and J is TRBJ1-1, with D possibly matching TRBD1 (5 bases). V lost 3 bases, J lost 3 bases, and 11 bases lay in between. Germline V gives CDR1 ENHRY, CDR2 SYGVKD. The CDR3 is made up of 14 amino acids. This CDR3 reads CAISDLEGHTEAFF. The CDR3 DNA reads TGTGCCATCAGTGATTTAGAGGGGCACACTGAAGCTTTCTTT.

Details on this clone: Other DNA sequences in the sample encode the same CDR3. The gene calls are TRBV5-1 and TRBJ2-5; 9 positions match TRBD2. V was clipped by 2 bases and J by 5 bases; unmatched bases: 7. In germline, CDR1 is SGHRS, CDR2 YFSETQ. The CDR3 consists of 15 residues. The CDR3 DNA follows: TGCGCCAGCAGCTTAGTAGCGGGAGTAGGCGAGACCCAGTACTTC. It yields the protein CASSLVAGVGETQYF.

The V call is TRBV5-6, the J call TRBJ1-4, with 8 nucleotides matching TRBD1. Germline CDR1 and CDR2: SGHDT and YYEEEE. V gave up 3 bases and J gave up 2 bases; unmatched junction bases: 9. There are 17 residues in the CDR3. CDR3 nucleotides: TGTGCCAGCAGCTCACAGGACAGGGAGGGCACTAATGAAAAACTGTTTTTT. This codes for CASSSQDREGTNEKLFF.

The rearrangement links TRBV6-1 to TRBJ1-1; perhaps TRBD1 as D (6 bases). This CDR3 is 13 amino acids long. Germline CDR1 is MNHNS and CDR2 is SASEGT. Trimming pared 1 base from V and 7 bases from J, leaving 10 bases between. CDR3 sequence (DNA): TGTGCCAGCAGTGAAGTGAGGACAGTTGAAGCTTTCTTT. Its protein product is CASSEVRTVEAFF.

This clone is a singleton in its sample. V and J are TRBV4-3 and TRBJ1-2, with D possibly matching TRBD1 (5 bases). Trimming removed 3 bases from V and 4 bases from J, with 15 bases in between. This CDR3 is built from 15 residues. Per the germline V gene, CDR1 is LGHNA and CDR2 is YSLEER. The CDR3 DNA follows: TGCGCCAGCAGCCAGGGGACCGGGACCTTCTATGGCTACACCTTC. It encodes CASSQGTGTFYGYTF.

The chain is built from TRBV28 and TRBJ2-7, with 9 nucleotides matching TRBD1. V was clipped by 6 bases and J by 3 bases; unmatched bases: 6. Looked up from germline, CDR1 is MDHEN and CDR2 is SYDVKM. The CDR3 loop spans 14 amino acids. The CDR3 protein is CASRRQGVIYEQYF. In nucleotides, the CDR3 is TGTGCCAGCAGACGACAGGGGGTGATCTACGAGCAGTACTTC.

J is TRBJ2-7 and V is TRBV5-1; D might be TRBD1 (5 bases). Trimming took 4 bases from V and 0 from J, leaving 14 bases between them. The CDR3 length is 15 residues. Germline CDR1 reads SGHRS; CDR2 reads YFSETQ. For the CDR3, the DNA is TGCGCCAGCAGCCTAGGACATACTTACTCCTACGAGCAGTACTTC. This translates into CASSLGHTYSYEQYF.

This chain joins TRBV10-1 and TRBJ2-1, with TRBD2 matching 8 bases. In germline, CDR1 is WNHNN, CDR2 SYGVQD (reference sequence). This CDR3 has 15 amino acids. Germline trimming cut 3 bases from V and 4 bases from J; bases unmatched to any gene: 5. This chain's CDR3 is CASSDRSGGYNEQFF. The CDR3 DNA is TGCGCCAGCAGTGATCGGAGCGGGGGATACAATGAGCAGTTCTTC.

This clone was counted a single time. J is TRBJ2-3 and V is TRBV7-2; D gene uncertain. V was pared by 5 bases and J by 7 bases, with 10 bases between. CDR1 and CDR2 from the germline V gene are SGHTA and FQGNSA. The CDR3 is 12 residues long. The CDR3 spells CASSTLGNTQYF. DNA of the CDR3: TGTGCCAGCAGCACTCTGGGTAATACGCAGTATTTT.

V and J are TRBV7-9 and TRBJ1-1, with D possibly TRBD1 on 5 matching bases. V was clipped by 3 bases and J by 0 bases, with 8 bases between them. There are 14 residues in the CDR3. Germline-derived CDR1 and CDR2 are SEHNR and FQNEAQ (reference sequence). CDR3 sequence (DNA): TGTGCCAGCAGCTTCACGGGACTGAACACTGAAGCTTTCTTT. It codes for CASSFTGLNTEAFF.

The rearrangement uses TRBV10-3 and TRBJ1-1; possibly TRBD1 for D (5 bases). The CDR3 length is 15 residues. Trimming took 6 bases from V and 0 from J, leaving 14 bases between them. Germline V gene data show CDR1 as ENHRY and CDR2 as SYGVKD. CDR3 region: CAIRGRQSMNTEAFF. The CDR3 coding sequence is TGTGCCATCAGGGGTCGACAGTCCATGAACACTGAAGCTTTCTTT.

The chain carries TRBV6-1 and TRBJ2-7; D is possibly TRBD2 (5 bases). Trimming removed 6 bases at V and 7 bases at J, with 13 bases between. The CDR3 contains 12 residues. The germline CDR1 and CDR2 sequences are MNHNS and SASEGT. As DNA, the CDR3 is TGTGCCAGCAGACGAGTCGGGGAAGAGCAGTACTTC. This gives the protein CASRRVGEEQYF.

V and J are TRBV28 and TRBJ1-1, with 8 bases fitting TRBD1. CDR1 MDHEN and CDR2 SYDVKM come from the germline V gene. The CDR3 has 17 residues. The V segment lost 2 bases and the J segment 4 bases; nucleotides outside the gene matches: 12. In nucleotides, the CDR3 is TGTGCCAGCAGTTTAAGTAGTCGGACAGGGAGGTCCACTGAAGCTTTCTTT. It specifies CASSLSSRTGRSTEAFF.